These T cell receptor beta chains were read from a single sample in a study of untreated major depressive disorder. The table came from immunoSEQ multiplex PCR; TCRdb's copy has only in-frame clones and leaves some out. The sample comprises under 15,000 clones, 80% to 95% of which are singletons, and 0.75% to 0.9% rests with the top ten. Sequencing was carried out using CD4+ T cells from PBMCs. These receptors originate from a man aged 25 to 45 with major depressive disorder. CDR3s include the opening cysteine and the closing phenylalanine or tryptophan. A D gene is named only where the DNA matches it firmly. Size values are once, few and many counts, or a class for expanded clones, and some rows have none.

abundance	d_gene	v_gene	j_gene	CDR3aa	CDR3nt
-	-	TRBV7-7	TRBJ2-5	CASSPREGLTQYF	TGTGCCAGCAGCCCTCGAGAGGGACTCACCCAGTACTTC
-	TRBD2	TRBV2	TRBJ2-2	CASTLSGGANTGELFF	TGTGCCAGCACTCTTAGCGGGGGGGCGAACACCGGGGAGCTGTTTTTT
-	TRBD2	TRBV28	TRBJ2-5	CASSAGGREETQYF	TGTGCCAGCAGCGCGGGGGGGCGGGAAGAGACCCAGTACTTC
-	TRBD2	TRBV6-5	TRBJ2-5	CASSRWGGETQYF	TGTGCCAGCAGTCGCTGGGGGGGGGAGACCCAGTACTTC
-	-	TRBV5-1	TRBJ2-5	CASSLAPGSTETQYF	TGCGCCAGCAGCTTGGCCCCGGGGAGTACAGAGACCCAGTACTTC
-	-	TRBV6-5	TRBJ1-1	CASSYSERTEAFF	TGTGCCAGCAGTTACTCGGAGAGGACTGAAGCTTTCTTT
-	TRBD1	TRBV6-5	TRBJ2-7	CASSSSGTGNYEQYF	TGTGCCAGCAGTTCATCCGGGACAGGGAATTACGAGCAGTACTTC
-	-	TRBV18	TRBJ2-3	CASSPDRSSTDTQYF	TGTGCCAGCTCACCAGACAGGTCTAGCACAGATACGCAGTATTTT
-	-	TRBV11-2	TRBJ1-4	CASSLGGFLEINEKLFF	TGTGCCAGCAGCTTAGGGGGGTTTCTAGAGATTAATGAAAAACTGTTTTTT
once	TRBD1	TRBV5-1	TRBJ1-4	CASSSLPGQASLEKLFF	TGCGCCAGCAGCTCTCTTCCCGGACAGGCTTCCCTTGAAAAACTGTTTTTT
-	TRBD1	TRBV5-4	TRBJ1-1	CASRPDRGSTEAFF	TGTGCCAGCAGACCTGACAGGGGGAGCACTGAAGCTTTCTTT
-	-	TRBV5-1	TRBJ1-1	CASSGDGYNTEAFF	TGCGCCAGCAGCGGAGACGGCTATAACACTGAAGCTTTCTTT
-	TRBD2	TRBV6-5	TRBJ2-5	CASRSGGAVGETQYF	TGTGCCAGCCGTAGCGGGGGGGCAGTAGGAGAGACCCAGTACTTC
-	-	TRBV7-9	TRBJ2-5	CASSLGMGSQETQYF	TGTGCCAGCAGCTTAGGGATGGGTAGCCAAGAGACCCAGTACTTC
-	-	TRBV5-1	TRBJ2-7	CASSSGTSEQYF	TGCGCCAGCAGCTCCGGGACAAGCGAGCAGTACTTC
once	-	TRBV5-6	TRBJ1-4	CASSLGRAEEKLFF	TGTGCCAGCAGCTTGGGACGGGCGGAGGAAAAACTGTTTTTT
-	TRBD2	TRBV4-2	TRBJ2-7	CASSQDLGGGAKVREQYF	TGTGCCAGCAGCCAAGATCTCGGGGGGGGTGCAAAGGTACGCGAGCAGTACTTC
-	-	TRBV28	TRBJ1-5	CASSLVRQPQHF	TGTGCCAGCAGTTTAGTTCGACAGCCCCAGCATTTT
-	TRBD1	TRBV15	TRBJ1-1	CATSITGQGAAFF	TGTGCCACCAGCATAACGGGCCAGGGGGCAGCTTTCTTT
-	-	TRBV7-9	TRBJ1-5	CASSPGGTPDQPQHF	TGTGCCAGCAGCCCGGGAGGGACTCCTGATCAGCCCCAGCATTTT
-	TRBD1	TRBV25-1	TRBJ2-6	CASSGQGSGANVLTF	TGTGCCAGCAGTGGACAGGGGTCTGGGGCCAACGTCCTGACTTTC
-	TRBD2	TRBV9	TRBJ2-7	CASSVGLAGASYEQYF	TGTGCCAGCAGCGTAGGACTAGCGGGGGCATCCTACGAGCAGTACTTC
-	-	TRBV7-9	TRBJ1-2	CASSSWTLGYGYTF	TGTGCCAGCAGCTCGTGGACATTGGGGTATGGCTACACCTTC
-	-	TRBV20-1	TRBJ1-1	CSASRDTEAFF	TGCAGTGCTAGCCGGGACACTGAAGCTTTCTTT
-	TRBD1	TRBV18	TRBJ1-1	CASSSGTGEAFF	TGTGCCAGCTCATCGGGGACAGGGGAAGCTTTCTTT
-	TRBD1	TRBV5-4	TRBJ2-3	CASSSRTGTDTQYF	TGTGCCAGCAGCTCGAGGACAGGGACAGATACGCAGTATTTT
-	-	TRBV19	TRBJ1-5	CASSIAVWGYEDQPQHF	TGTGCCAGTAGTATTGCGGTTTGGGGGTATGAAGATCAGCCCCAGCATTTT
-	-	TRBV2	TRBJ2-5	CASSKRDEGETQYF	TGTGCCAGCAGCAAACGGGACGAAGGCGAGACCCAGTACTTC
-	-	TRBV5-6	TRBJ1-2	CASSDGRLGYTF	TGTGCCAGCAGCGACGGTCGCCTCGGCTACACCTTC
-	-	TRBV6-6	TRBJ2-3	CASSLASTDTQYF	TGTGCCAGCAGTTTGGCCAGCACAGATACGCAGTATTTT
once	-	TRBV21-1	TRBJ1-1	CASSKGHKANTNTEAFF	TGTGCCAGCAGCAAGGGACATAAGGCCAACACGAACACTGAAGCTTTCTTT
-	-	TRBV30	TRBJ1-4	CAWSVTLGEKLFF	TGTGCCTGGAGCGTTACCCTGGGTGAAAAACTGTTTTTT
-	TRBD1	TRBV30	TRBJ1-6	CAWSVQGDSPLHF	TGTGCCTGGAGTGTACAGGGGGATTCACCCCTCCACTTT
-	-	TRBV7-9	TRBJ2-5	CASSLEGGETQYF	TGTGCCAGCAGCTTAGAGGGGGGAGAGACCCAGTACTTC
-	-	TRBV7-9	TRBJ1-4	CASSSGLRTEPNEKLFF	TGTGCCAGCAGCTCAGGCCTTAGGACAGAACCTAATGAAAAACTGTTTTTT
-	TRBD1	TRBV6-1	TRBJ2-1	CASSEILTGTSFSYNEQFF	TGTGCCAGCAGTGAAATTCTGACAGGGACCTCCTTCTCCTACAATGAGCAGTTCTTC
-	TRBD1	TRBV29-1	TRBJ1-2	CSAGDRGYYGYTF	TGCAGCGCCGGGGACAGGGGGTACTATGGCTACACCTTC
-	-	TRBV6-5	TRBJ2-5	CATKTVYQETQYF	TGTGCCACCAAGACAGTCTACCAAGAGACCCAGTACTTC
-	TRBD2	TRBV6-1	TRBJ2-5	CASSRSGGLQETQYF	TGTGCCAGCAGTAGAAGCGGGGGCCTTCAAGAGACCCAGTACTTC
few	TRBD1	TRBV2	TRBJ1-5	CASSRQGRGQPQHF	TGTGCCAGCAGTCGACAGGGCAGGGGCCAGCCCCAGCATTTT
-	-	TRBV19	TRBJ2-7	CASSLTRGALYEQYF	TGTGCCAGTAGTCTAACACGAGGGGCCTTATACGAGCAGTACTTC
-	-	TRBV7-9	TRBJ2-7	CASSVEEQYF	TGTGCCAGCAGCGTGGAGGAGCAGTACTTC
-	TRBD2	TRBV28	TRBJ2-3	CASSLAGGADTQYF	TGTGCCAGCAGTTTAGCGGGGGGGGCAGATACGCAGTATTTT
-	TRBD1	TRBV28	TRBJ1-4	CASRIQGVTTNEKLFF	TGTGCCAGCAGGATACAGGGGGTAACGACTAATGAAAAACTGTTTTTT
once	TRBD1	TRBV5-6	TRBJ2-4	CASSYPMGQGENIQYF	TGTGCCAGCAGTTACCCGATGGGACAGGGGGAAAACATTCAGTACTTC
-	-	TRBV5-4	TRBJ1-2	CASSLVSPEVYGYTF	TGTGCCAGCAGCTTGGTCTCCCCAGAGGTCTATGGCTACACCTTC
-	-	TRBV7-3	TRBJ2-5	CASSLGGTRETQYF	TGTGCCAGCAGCTTAGGCGGCACCCGAGAGACCCAGTACTTC
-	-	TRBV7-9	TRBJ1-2	CASSLAVAGGLYGYTF	TGTGCCAGCAGCTTAGCGGTGGCGGGGGGCCTCTATGGCTACACCTTC
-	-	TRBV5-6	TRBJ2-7	CASSSRQRPGEQYF	TGTGCCAGCAGCTCAAGACAGCGCCCGGGCGAGCAGTACTTC
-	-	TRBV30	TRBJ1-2	CAWTAGGTLKGYGYTF	TGTGCCTGGACCGCAGGAGGGACCTTAAAAGGCTATGGCTACACCTTC
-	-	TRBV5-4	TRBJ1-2	CASSVRDKDWLDYGYTF	TGTGCCAGCAGCGTCCGGGACAAAGATTGGTTAGACTATGGCTACACCTTC
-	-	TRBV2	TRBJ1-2	CASSVEGAGTGYTF	TGTGCCAGCAGTGTGGAGGGTGCAGGGACTGGCTACACCTTC
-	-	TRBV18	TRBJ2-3	CASSPSVWGATDTQYF	TGTGCCAGCTCACCTTCAGTTTGGGGGGCCACAGATACGCAGTATTTT
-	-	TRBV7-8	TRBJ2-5	CASTVNSGEETQYF	TGTGCCAGCACCGTTAACAGTGGGGAGGAGACCCAGTACTTC
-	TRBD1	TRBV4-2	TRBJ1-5	CASSQEARDRVRQPQHF	TGTGCCAGCAGCCAAGAAGCGAGGGACAGGGTCCGGCAGCCCCAGCATTTT
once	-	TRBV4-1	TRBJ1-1	CASSQAPGTKAFF	TGCGCCAGCAGCCAAGCCCCCGGGACAAAAGCTTTCTTT
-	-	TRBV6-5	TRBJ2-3	CASRLGGASDTQYF	TGTGCCAGCCGCCTAGGGGGTGCCTCAGATACGCAGTATTTT
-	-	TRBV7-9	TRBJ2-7	CASSLDSGLFLPYEQYF	TGTGCCAGCAGCTTAGATTCGGGGCTCTTCCTACCCTACGAGCAGTACTTC
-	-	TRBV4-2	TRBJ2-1	CASSQGNSGNDNEQFF	TGTGCCAGCAGCCAAGGTAATAGCGGAAATGACAATGAGCAGTTCTTC